This T cell receptor beta chain was sequenced for a study of T-cell reconstitution after alpha-beta-depleted transplantation in children. Notes on the study in general: About two months after transplant, alpha-beta T cells reportedly came from several hundred expanded graft clones. T-cell counts and diversity were attributed mostly to newly produced T cells one year after transplant. Some patients' high day-60 TCRbeta diversity was attributed to recipient cells surviving conditioning.

Using unique molecular identifiers, the investigators prepared the TCRbeta library. MiXCR, run by TCRdb on the PCR reads, gives a single entry per CDR3 protein. This table holds 700,000 to 850,000 distinct CDR3 sequences, roughly 15% found once. This CDR3 is built from 14 residues. Germline-derived CDR1 and CDR2 are MGHDK and SYGVNS. With 6 bases removed from V and 3 bases from J, the gap between germline ends came to 11 bases. This clonotype has only a few counts. Its target is not known. The material sequenced was PBMCs, mostly from graft donor cells, taken 360 days after TCRalphabeta/CD19-depleted stem cell transplant. The chain carries TRBV25-1 and TRBJ2-2; perhaps TRBD1 as D (6 bases). This receptor was obtained from a male patient aged 10 to 17 who had a stem cell transplant for acute lymphoblastic leukemia, so the T cells may come from the graft donor. The CDR3 DNA reads TGTGCCAGCAGCTACAGGGATTACACCGGGGAGCTGTTTTTT. Its protein product is CASSYRDYTGELFF.